This TCR beta chain was documented in a study of T cell repertoires in ileal Crohn's disease. Overall study context: Surgery for a complication: stricturing in 61%, penetrating in about 39%. Findings and caveats of the study: Clonality above 26.8% at surgery always came with endoscopic recurrence.

Clones were read by immunoSEQ multiplex PCR, and TCRdb kept only the in-frame ones, dropping some. This table holds over 11,000 clones, 65% to 85% found once. Concerning this clone: Its antigen is as yet unknown.

CDR3 length: 15 residues. The J segment lost 1 base and the V segment lost 3 bases, leaving 6 bases of the junction unmatched. Germline V CDR1 and CDR2: SGHDT, YYEEEE. The J gene is TRBJ1-2, the V gene TRBV5-6, with 7 bases fitting TRBD1. This receptor was obtained from an adult with Crohn's disease. The sequenced material came from ileal tissue. The CDR3 region is CASSYNDRVNYGYTF. CDR3 DNA sequence: TGTGCCAGCAGCTATAATGACAGGGTTAACTATGGCTACACCTTC.